This TCR beta chain was recorded in a study of shared T cell receptors in the human thymus. The data were produced by immunoSEQ multiplex PCR, yet TCRdb's version contains in-frame clones alone and is incomplete. The sample lists 600,000 to 900,000 clones, 70% to 90% occurring once. This sample also appeared in a second study, on human thymus T cells. From that paper: The thymus was resected at corrective cardiac surgery.

The sequenced sample consisted of thymocytes. This TCR came from a girl less than two years old with a congenital heart defect.

Here the CDR3 reads CASSTGTTVGNTIYF. The CDR3 DNA follows: TGTGCCAGCAGTACCGGGACAACCGTCGGAAACACCATATATTTT. V is TRBV6-5 and J is TRBJ1-3, with D perhaps TRBD1 (6 bases). The CDR3 covers 15 residues. V shed 5 bases and J shed 4 bases, with 15 bases lying between them. The germline gives CDR1 MNHEY, CDR2 SVGAGI.